This TCR beta chain was identified in a study of blood T cell repertoires in COVID-19. The table came from immunoSEQ multiplex PCR; TCRdb's copy has only in-frame clones and leaves some out. The sample holds under 250,000 clones; more than 70% are singletons and the top ten take 3.6%. The germline CDR1 and CDR2 sequences are LGHDT and YNNKEL (reference sequence). J gave up 3 bases and V 6 bases, and 11 bases lay outside the gene matches. The CDR3 spans 17 residues. Sample: peripheral blood. This sequence joins TRBV3-1 (or the pseudogene TRBV3-2) and TRBJ1-2; 12 bases match TRBD1. This sequence was found in a woman aged 80 or older with acute or convalescent COVID-19. The CDR3 nucleotides read TGTGCCAGCAGTGAAAGAGGGGGACAGGGGGCGTACTATGGCTACACCTTC. Translating gives CASSERGGQGAYYGYTF.